This entry lists 30 T cell receptor beta chains sequenced from one sample in a study of CD8 T cells in Susac syndrome. An amount of RNA that ranged from about 0.45 to 1 ug was reverse transcribed with random hexamers. TCRdb independently ran MiXCR on the immunoSEQ multiplex PCR reads; one entry per CDR3 protein. The data show fewer than 350,000 distinct CDR3 sequences, roughly 85% seen once. Material for sequencing was CD8+ T cells from PBMCs. The source is a human donor with multiple sclerosis.

The genes are TRBV4-3 and TRBJ2-3; perhaps TRBD1 as D (6 bases). The CDR3 consists of 16 residues. Germline V gene lookup returns CDR1 LGHNA and CDR2 YSLEER. Trimming took 3 bases from V and 0 from J, leaving 13 bases between them. CDR3 amino acids: CASSQAQGSSTDTQYF. Written as DNA, the CDR3 is TGCGCCAGCAGCCAGGCACAGGGTTCTAGCACAGATACGCAGTATTTT.

V is TRBV4-1 and J is TRBJ1-5, with no clear D. The CDR3 is 15 amino acids. Between the trimmed V and J ends, which lost 0 bases and 6 bases, there was a span of 12 bases. CDR1 MGHRA and CDR2 YSYEKL come from the germline V gene. The chain's CDR3 is CASSQDGSRGQPQHF. In nucleotides, the CDR3 is TGCGCCAGCAGCCAAGACGGTTCTCGGGGTCAGCCCCAGCATTTT.

The CDR3: CASSYYTGGPTNEKLFF. The CDR3 coding sequence is TGTGCCAGCAGTTACTACACAGGGGGCCCGACTAATGAAAAACTGTTTTTT. J is TRBJ1-4 and V is TRBV6-5, with 9 bases that match TRBD1. This CDR3 comprises 17 residues. Looked up from germline, CDR1 is MNHEY and CDR2 is SVGAGI. Trimming cost V 1 base and J 2 bases; bases outside gene matches: 5.

The chain combines TRBV10-1 with TRBJ1-1; no definite D call. The germline V gene encodes CDR1 WNHNN and CDR2 SYGVQD (reference sequence). Trimming took off 4 bases at V and 4 bases at J, with 13 bases between the two ends. The CDR3 totals 14 residues. This CDR3 reads CASSVAPMATEAFF. The DNA of the CDR3 is TGCGCCAGCAGTGTGGCCCCTATGGCCACTGAAGCTTTCTTT.

J is TRBJ2-3 and V is TRBV7-2, with TRBD1 as a possible D gene (5 bases). This CDR3 has 15 amino acids. The germline CDR1 and CDR2 sequences are SGHTA and FQGNSA. V shed 1 base and J shed 4 bases, with 12 bases lying between them. CDR3 sequence: CASSLGWQGADTQYF. In nucleotides, the CDR3 is TGTGCCAGCAGCTTAGGTTGGCAGGGTGCAGATACGCAGTATTTT. The variable domain in full, with the rest retrieved from reference TRBV7-2 and TRBJ2-3, is GAGVSQSPSNKVTEKGKDVELRCDPISGHTALYWYRQSLGQGLEFLIYFQGNSAPDKSGLPSDRFSAERTGGSVSTLTIQRTQQEDSAVYLCASSLGWQGADTQYFGPGTRLTVL.

The chain has TRBV29-1 and TRBJ2-7; 8 bases are shared with TRBD1. Trimming removed 2 bases from V and 0 bases from J; junction bases left unmatched: 6. This CDR3 comprises 15 residues. Germline values: CDR1 SQVTM, CDR2 ANQGSEA. In DNA form, the CDR3 reads TGCAGCGTTGAACTTGGGGACAGGAGCTCCTACGAGCAGTACTTC. Translated, it gives CSVELGDRSSYEQYF.

V gene TRBV27 combines with J gene TRBJ2-2; possible D gene TRBD2, 6 bases. The length of the CDR3 is 14 residues. Germline V gene lookup returns CDR1 MNHEY and CDR2 SMNVEV (reference sequence). The V end was cut by 6 bases, the J end by 0 bases, with 8 bases between. CDR3 protein: CASRGGANTGELFF. DNA for the CDR3: TGTGCCAGCAGGGGGGGTGCGAACACCGGGGAGCTGTTTTTT.

The chain combines TRBV6-1 with TRBJ2-1, with 7 positions matching TRBD2. CDR1 MNHNS and CDR2 SASEGT come from the germline V gene. V gave up 0 bases and J gave up 7 bases; unmatched junction bases: 9. The CDR3 spans 16 residues. In nucleotides, the CDR3 is TGTGCCAGCAGTGAAGCGACGACTAGCAGGTTTAATGAGCAGTTCTTC. Its protein is CASSEATTSRFNEQFF.

This chain joins TRBV3-1 and TRBJ1-2; the D is unclear. Trimming cost V 0 bases and J 2 bases, with 7 bases left between them. Germline V gives CDR1 LGHDT, CDR2 YNNKEL (reference sequence). The CDR3 is 14 amino acids. The CDR3 region has the DNA TGTGCCAGCAGCCAAGAGAGGCAGAACTATGGCTACACCTTC. This gives the protein CASSQERQNYGYTF.

V is TRBV7-9 and J is TRBJ2-7; maybe TRBD2 (6 bases). The CDR3 is made up of 15 amino acids. From germline, CDR1 is SEHNR and CDR2 FQNEAQ (reference sequence). The V gene lost 5 bases and the J gene lost 2 bases, with 16 bases spanning the gap. The CDR3 DNA follows: TGTGCCAGCAGCCCCACCCTAGCGCGCCCCTACGAGCAGTACTTC. This gives the protein CASSPTLARPYEQYF. The whole variable domain, filled in from reference TRBV7-9 and TRBJ2-7, reads DTGVSQNPRHKITKRGQNVTFRCDPISEHNRLYWYRQTLGQGPEFLTYFQNEAQLEKSRLLSDRFSAERPKGSFSTLEIQRTEQGDSAMYLCASSPTLARPYEQYFGPGTRLTVT.

This chain joins TRBV11-1 and TRBJ2-7; D might be TRBD2 (6 bases). Germline V gene data show CDR1 as SGHAT and CDR2 as FQDESV (reference sequence). CDR3 length equals 16 residues. V lost 4 bases to trimming and J lost 3 bases, with 19 bases between them. The CDR3 spells CASSSRASDPGYEQYF. CDR3 in DNA: TGTGCCAGCAGCTCCCGAGCTAGCGACCCCGGCTACGAGCAGTACTTC.

The chain links TRBV12-3 or TRBV12-4 to TRBJ2-5, with D unclear. V lost 4 bases and J 6 bases, leaving 18 bases between the germline ends. The CDR3 loop spans 15 amino acids. The CDR3 spells CASSSPALEAKTQYF. In DNA, the CDR3 is TGTGCCAGCAGTTCGCCCGCCCTAGAAGCAAAGACCCAGTACTTC.

This chain joins TRBV7-2 and TRBJ2-4; 7 bases agree with TRBD2. Trimming removed 3 bases from V and 0 bases from J; junction bases left unmatched: 11. CDR1 and CDR2 from the germline V gene are SGHTA and FQGNSA. The CDR3 is 18 amino acids. The chain's CDR3 is CASSFPLHGGLAKNIQYF. The CDR3 DNA reads as TGTGCCAGCAGCTTCCCTCTTCACGGGGGGTTAGCCAAAAACATTCAGTACTTC.

CDR3 loop: CASSQGDEGNTEAFF. The CDR3 nucleotides are TGCGCCAGCAGCCAAGGGGACGAGGGAAACACTGAAGCTTTCTTT. The chain carries TRBV4-3 and TRBJ1-1, with D tentatively TRBD1 (5 bases). V was cut by 1 base and J by 2 bases, with 11 bases left in between. CDR1 and CDR2 from the germline V gene are LGHNA and YSLEER. This CDR3 comprises 15 residues.

The V call is TRBV12-3 or TRBV12-4, the J call TRBJ2-1; possibly TRBD2 for D (5 bases). V was cut by 1 base and J by 4 bases, with 8 bases left in between. The CDR3 loop spans 14 amino acids. The CDR3 DNA is TGTGCCAGCAGTTTAGGGGTAGCGTACAATGAGCAGTTCTTC. Protein product: CASSLGVAYNEQFF.

The chain couples TRBV7-9 to TRBJ2-7, with 10 bases identical to TRBD2. Germline V gene data show CDR1 as SEHNR and CDR2 as FQNEAQ (reference sequence). The CDR3 consists of 15 residues. J gave up 4 bases and V 3 bases, and 6 bases lay outside the gene matches. CDR3 amino acids: CASSFGLAELYEQYF. CDR3 DNA: TGTGCCAGCAGCTTCGGACTAGCGGAATTATACGAGCAGTACTTC.

The V call is TRBV20-1, the J call TRBJ2-1; D is perhaps TRBD2 (5 bases). Trimming removed 3 bases from V and 7 bases from J, with 13 bases in between. This CDR3 spans 13 amino acids. CDR1 is DFQATT and CDR2 is SNEGSKA in the germline V gene (reference sequence). CDR3 sequence (DNA): TGCAGTGCTAGGTACCCAGAGGGTAATGAGCAGTTCTTC. Its translation: CSARYPEGNEQFF.

This chain joins TRBV28 and TRBJ2-7; the match to TRBD2 covers 7 bases. This CDR3 has 15 amino acids. The V and J ends lost 6 bases and 0 bases, in that order; junction bases with no gene match: 8. CDR1 is MDHEN and CDR2 is SYDVKM in the germline V gene. CDR3 loop: CASSHTSDSSYEQYF. CDR3 DNA sequence: TGTGCCAGCAGCCACACTAGCGATAGCTCCTACGAGCAGTACTTC.

This chain uses TRBV4-2 with TRBJ2-7; 13 bases fit TRBD2. After removal of 0 bases from V and 2 bases from J, the junction contained 1 base not matched to a gene. CDR1 LGHNA and CDR2 YNFKEQ come from the germline V gene. The CDR3 length is 16 residues. CDR3: CASSQEGLAGTYEQYF. The CDR3 DNA follows: TGTGCCAGCAGCCAAGAGGGACTAGCGGGAACCTACGAGCAGTACTTC.

The chain has TRBV7-8 and TRBJ2-5; 8 nucleotides align to TRBD1. Germline-derived CDR1 and CDR2 are SGHVS and FQNEAQ. V shed 1 base, J shed 5 bases, and the junction held 6 bases outside the gene matches. This CDR3 comprises 15 residues. CDR3 amino acids: CASSLEAGGRETQYF. CDR3 bases: TGTGCCAGCAGCTTAGAGGCAGGGGGCCGGGAGACCCAGTACTTC.

This clonotype was seen only once. V usage is TRBV6-5 and J usage is TRBJ2-3; 8 bases line up with TRBD2. Germline V gives CDR1 MNHEY, CDR2 SVGAGI. The CDR3 loop spans 12 amino acids. V gave up 2 bases and J gave up 13 bases; unmatched junction bases: 5. In DNA form, the CDR3 reads TGTGCCAGCAGTTACGGAGCGGGAGCCGAGTATTTT. This encodes CASSYGAGAEYF.

The V gene is TRBV10-2, the J gene TRBJ2-7; D could derive from TRBD1 or TRBD2 (5 bases each). The CDR3 extends over 16 amino acids. Looked up from germline, CDR1 is WSHSY and CDR2 is SAAADI. Trimming removed 7 bases from V and 3 bases from J, with 22 bases in between. The CDR3 nucleotides read TGCGCCAGCAATGCTCCCGGGACGGGATCGATCTACGAGCAGTACTTC. Encoded protein: CASNAPGTGSIYEQYF.

This clonotype was found a few times. The chain uses TRBV5-1 and TRBJ1-1, with 7 bases identical to TRBD1. Germline V gene data show CDR1 as SGHRS and CDR2 as YFSETQ. V shed 9 bases, J shed 1 base, and the junction held 12 bases outside the gene matches. The CDR3 is 15 residues long. CDR3 DNA sequence: TGCGCCACCCGGGACAGCCCCAACGGGAACACTGAAGCTTTCTTT. Protein: CATRDSPNGNTEAFF. Together with reference TRBV5-1 and TRBJ1-1, the CDR3 gives the full variable domain: KAGVTQTPRYLIKTRGQQVTLSCSPISGHRSVSWYQQTPGQGLQFLFEYFSETQRNKGNFPGRFSGRQFSNSRSEMNVSTLELGDSALYLCATRDSPNGNTEAFFGQGTRLTVV.

V usage is TRBV29-1 and J usage is TRBJ2-3; D uncertain. The CDR3 covers 13 residues. Trimming removed 2 bases at V and 4 bases at J, with 10 bases between. Germline lookup yields CDR1 SQVTM and CDR2 ANQGSEA. The CDR3 here is CSVELPMADTQYF. For the CDR3, the DNA is TGCAGCGTTGAACTTCCGATGGCAGATACGCAGTATTTT.

V and J are TRBV6-2 or TRBV6-3 and TRBJ1-1; D call uncertain. Germline CDR1 is MNHEY and CDR2 is SVGEGT. This CDR3 has 17 residues. V lost 5 bases and J 0 bases, leaving 19 bases between the germline ends. CDR3 nucleotide sequence: TGTGCCAGCAGTGATCTTACGAGGAGTAGTGTGAACACTGAAGCTTTCTTT. Translation gives CASSDLTRSSVNTEAFF.

The genes are TRBV4-2 and TRBJ1-1; D gene uncertain. The V gene's germline CDR1 is LGHNA and CDR2 YNFKEQ. The germline V and J ends were trimmed by 2 bases and 0 bases, with 13 bases remaining between them. The CDR3 runs 16 residues. The CDR3 sequence is CASSQIPEAMNTEAFF. The CDR3 DNA is TGTGCCAGCAGCCAAATCCCAGAAGCCATGAACACTGAAGCTTTCTTT.

The chain uses TRBV9 and TRBJ2-1, with 12 bases identical to TRBD2. The CDR3 is made up of 17 amino acids. With 0 bases clipped from V and 6 bases from J, the junction kept 7 bases outside the gene matches. CDR1 SGDLS and CDR2 YYNGEE come from the germline V gene. The DNA of the CDR3 is TGTGCCAGCAGCGTAGAGGAGACTAGCGGGGGACTCAATGAGCAGTTCTTC. Protein sequence: CASSVEETSGGLNEQFF.

The genes are TRBV12-3 or TRBV12-4 and TRBJ1-6, with D possibly being TRBD1 (5 bases). The CDR3 sequence is 14 residues long. Trimming cost V 0 bases and J 16 bases, with 16 bases left between them. CDR3 region: CASSLAARTSRLHF. The CDR3 DNA reads TGTGCCAGCAGTTTAGCGGCCCGGACATCACGACTCCACTTT.

Only one count was recorded for this clonotype. The chain uses TRBV9 and TRBJ2-1; 9 bases match TRBD2. This CDR3 comprises 15 residues. The ends lost 6 bases at V and 2 bases at J; junction bases unmatched: 6. CDR1 and CDR2 from the germline V gene are SGDLS and YYNGEE. Written as DNA, the CDR3 is TGTGCCAGCACCGTCGGCGGGAGGGCCTACAATGAGCAGTTCTTC. It codes for CASTVGGRAYNEQFF.

The gene calls are TRBV28 and TRBJ1-4; D ambiguous. V was cut by 3 bases and J by 6 bases, with 17 bases left in between. Germline V gene data show CDR1 as MDHEN and CDR2 as SYDVKM. This CDR3 region has 16 residues. The CDR3 region is CASSFETTLLDEKLFF. The CDR3 bases are TGTGCCAGCAGTTTTGAAACGACACTATTAGATGAAAAACTGTTTTTT. Full variable domain (remainder filled in from reference TRBV28 and TRBJ1-4): DVKVTQSSRYLVKRTGEKVFLECVQDMDHENMFWYRQDPGLGLRLIYFSYDVKMKEKGDIPEGYSVSREKKERFSLILESASTNQTSMYLCASSFETTLLDEKLFFGSGTQLSVL.